Listed below are T cell receptor beta chains from one sample, sequenced in a study of T cell responses to AZD1222 COVID-19 vaccine. Sequenced by immunoSEQ multiplex PCR; TCRdb stores in-frame clones only, minus some. The sample lists about 150,000 clones, roughly 93% occurring once. The sample consisted of peripheral blood, taken on day 0 of AZD1222 vaccination. The receptors originated from an adult in good health. The CDR3 runs from the conserved cysteine through the conserved F or W. The order of the fields is clone size, J gene, D gene, V gene, CDR3 length, CDR3 protein, CDR3 DNA. A D gene is named only where the DNA matches it firmly. Rows may omit the clone size; those that give it use once, few, many or a size class.

size: .
J: TRBJ1-5
D: .
V: TRBV21-1
length: 17
CDR3: CASRTVPGLSCNQPQHF
DNA: TGTGCCAGCAGGACAGTGCCAGGGCTGAGTTGCAATCAGCCCCAGCATTTT

size: .
J: TRBJ1-2
D: .
V: TRBV7-9
length: 14
CDR3: CASSLFQDHLSHTF
DNA: TGTGCCAGCAGCTTATTTCAGGACCACCTCTCCCACACCTTC

size: .
J: TRBJ2-1
D: .
V: TRBV27
length: 16
CDR3: CASRGRGPWGYNEQFF
DNA: TGTGCCAGCAGAGGCCGGGGCCCCTGGGGATACAATGAGCAGTTCTTC

size: .
J: TRBJ2-4
D: .
V: TRBV6-5
length: 14
CDR3: CASSFSDGKNIQYF
DNA: TGTGCCAGCAGTTTCTCGGACGGAAAAAACATTCAGTACTTC

size: few
J: TRBJ1-1
D: .
V: TRBV28
length: 13
CDR3: CASSFGRGGEAFF
DNA: TGTGCCAGCAGTTTTGGGAGGGGTGGTGAAGCTTTCTTT

size: .
J: TRBJ2-7
D: .
V: TRBV19
length: 16
CDR3: CASSRLHEPGSYEQYF
DNA: TGTGCCAGTAGCCGGCTTCACGAACCGGGATCCTACGAGCAGTACTTC

size: .
J: TRBJ2-2
D: .
V: TRBV23-1
length: 17
CDR3: CASSPEWAGGCTGELFF
DNA: TGCGCCAGCAGTCCCGAATGGGCCGGCGGTTGCACCGGGGAGCTGTTTTTT

size: .
J: TRBJ2-7
D: TRBD1
V: TRBV5-1
length: 16
CDR3: CASSPSRDGRGYEQYF
DNA: TGCGCCAGCAGCCCCTCAAGGGACGGCAGGGGGTACGAGCAGTACTTC

size: .
J: TRBJ2-5
D: TRBD2
V: TRBV29-1
length: 15
CDR3: CSVGPGSGSGQTQYF
DNA: TGCAGCGTTGGGCCGGGGAGCGGGAGTGGACAGACCCAGTACTTC

size: .
J: TRBJ2-1
D: TRBD2
V: TRBV24-1
length: 19
CDR3: CATSALGLAGGSSYNEQFF
DNA: TGTGCCACCAGTGCTCTAGGGCTAGCGGGAGGAAGCTCCTACAATGAGCAGTTCTTC

size: .
J: TRBJ1-6
D: .
V: TRBV5-4
length: 16
CDR3: CASSLGGGTYNSPLHF
DNA: TGTGCCAGCAGCTTGGGTGGCGGCACTTATAATTCACCCCTCCACTTT

size: .
J: TRBJ2-2
D: .
V: TRBV5-1
length: 13
CDR3: CASSSANTGELFF
DNA: TGCGCCAGCAGTTCGGCGAACACCGGGGAGCTGTTTTTT

size: .
J: TRBJ2-7
D: .
V: TRBV30
length: 12
CDR3: CAWRGLTREQYF
DNA: TGTGCCTGGAGGGGATTGACTCGCGAGCAGTACTTC

size: .
J: TRBJ1-2
D: .
V: TRBV7-9
length: 14
CDR3: CASSSSPANYGYTF
DNA: TGTGCCAGCAGCTCTAGTCCGGCGAACTATGGCTACACCTTC

size: .
J: TRBJ2-3
D: .
V: TRBV24-1
length: 14
CDR3: CATSLQGVTDTQYF
DNA: TGTGCCACCAGTTTGCAGGGTGTCACAGATACGCAGTATTTT

size: .
J: TRBJ2-5
D: .
V: TRBV12-3/TRBV12-4
length: 13
CDR3: CASRLREQETQYF
DNA: TGTGCCAGCAGACTCCGGGAACAAGAGACCCAGTACTTC

size: once
J: TRBJ2-3
D: .
V: TRBV6-2/TRBV6-3
length: 16
CDR3: CASSYSYSGDTDTQYF
DNA: TGTGCCAGCAGTTACTCTTATTCGGGTGACACAGATACGCAGTATTTT

size: .
J: TRBJ2-5
D: .
V: TRBV28
length: 15
CDR3: CASSKYYSAQETQYF
DNA: TGTGCCAGCAGCAAGTACTACAGCGCCCAAGAGACCCAGTACTTC

size: .
J: TRBJ2-1
D: TRBD2
V: TRBV28
length: 16
CDR3: CASSLEAGGPVNEQFF
DNA: TGTGCCAGCAGTTTAGAGGCGGGAGGGCCAGTCAATGAGCAGTTCTTC

size: .
J: TRBJ2-1
D: .
V: TRBV10-1
length: 14
CDR3: CASSDNRGFNEQFF
DNA: TGCGCCAGCAGTGATAACCGAGGGTTCAATGAGCAGTTCTTC

size: .
J: TRBJ1-2
D: .
V: TRBV10-3
length: 15
CDR3: CAISESKGVDYGYTF
DNA: TGTGCCATCAGTGAGTCGAAAGGGGTAGACTATGGCTACACCTTC

size: .
J: TRBJ2-3
D: TRBD2
V: TRBV7-3
length: 14
CDR3: CASSLTGGPDTQYF
DNA: TGTGCCAGCAGCTTAACGGGAGGGCCGGATACGCAGTATTTT

size: .
J: TRBJ2-3
D: TRBD2
V: TRBV28
length: 14
CDR3: CASSQAGEGHTQYF
DNA: TGTGCCAGCAGTCAAGCGGGAGAAGGGCATACGCAGTATTTT

size: .
J: TRBJ2-5
D: .
V: TRBV12-3/TRBV12-4
length: 13
CDR3: CASRWDFQETQYF
DNA: TGTGCCAGCAGATGGGACTTCCAAGAGACCCAGTACTTC

size: .
J: TRBJ1-1
D: TRBD1
V: TRBV19
length: 15
CDR3: CASSIRQGVNTEAFF
DNA: TGTGCCAGTAGTATTCGGCAGGGGGTTAACACTGAAGCTTTCTTT

size: .
J: TRBJ1-1
D: .
V: TRBV18
length: 15
CDR3: CASSPYTGRGTEAFF
DNA: TGTGCCAGCTCACCTTATACAGGGAGGGGGACTGAAGCTTTCTTT

size: .
J: TRBJ1-3
D: .
V: TRBV19
length: 13
CDR3: CASSRGAGNTIYF
DNA: TGTGCCAGTAGTAGGGGGGCTGGAAACACCATATATTTT

size: .
J: TRBJ1-1
D: TRBD1
V: TRBV27
length: 19
CDR3: CASSSVRGQGVLMNTEAFF
DNA: TGTGCCAGCAGTTCCGTGCGTGGACAGGGTGTGTTAATGAACACTGAAGCTTTCTTT

size: .
J: TRBJ2-2
D: TRBD1
V: TRBV19
length: 14
CDR3: CASRDRGRSGELFF
DNA: TGTGCCAGTAGGGACAGGGGGCGTTCCGGGGAGCTGTTTTTT

size: once
J: TRBJ2-2
D: TRBD2
V: TRBV5-4
length: 17
CDR3: CASSFLAGGSIAGELFF
DNA: TGTGCCAGCAGCTTCCTAGCGGGAGGATCTATAGCCGGGGAGCTGTTTTTT

size: .
J: TRBJ1-5
D: .
V: TRBV3-1/TRBV3-2
length: 14
CDR3: CASSPGPAGQPQHF
DNA: TGTGCCAGCAGCCCGGGGCCCGCGGGGCAGCCCCAGCATTTT

size: .
J: TRBJ1-2
D: .
V: TRBV7-9
length: 11
CDR3: CASSTGQGYTF
DNA: TGTGCCAGCAGCACCGGACAGGGCTACACCTTC

size: once
J: TRBJ2-1
D: .
V: TRBV11-2
length: 16
CDR3: CASSLGSGYSYNEQFF
DNA: TGTGCCAGCAGCTTAGGGAGCGGGTACTCCTACAATGAGCAGTTCTTC

size: .
J: TRBJ1-6
D: TRBD1
V: TRBV4-2
length: 15
CDR3: CASSQEGTEGSPLHF
DNA: TGTGCCAGCAGCCAAGAAGGGACAGAGGGTTCACCCCTCCACTTT

size: .
J: TRBJ1-5
D: .
V: TRBV18
length: 15
CDR3: CASSQGGNGNQPQHF
DNA: TGTGCCAGCTCACAGGGGGGGAATGGCAATCAGCCCCAGCATTTT

size: .
J: TRBJ1-3
D: .
V: TRBV4-1
length: 14
CDR3: CASSQTGTGNTIYF
DNA: TGCGCCAGCAGCCAAACCGGAACTGGAAACACCATATATTTT

size: once
J: TRBJ2-3
D: .
V: TRBV2
length: 17
CDR3: CASSDASSAQRTDTQYF
DNA: TGTGCCAGCAGTGATGCCTCTAGCGCCCAACGCACAGATACGCAGTATTTT

size: .
J: TRBJ2-7
D: .
V: TRBV3-1/TRBV3-2
length: 12
CDR3: CASSQGTWEQYF
DNA: TGTGCCAGCAGCCAAGGCACTTGGGAGCAGTACTTC

size: .
J: TRBJ1-2
D: .
V: TRBV3-1/TRBV3-2
length: 14
CDR3: CASSQGGSGYGYTF
DNA: TGTGCCAGCAGCCAAGGGGGTAGCGGCTATGGCTACACCTTC

size: .
J: TRBJ1-2
D: .
V: TRBV7-7
length: 15
CDR3: CASSSGRARFYGYTF
DNA: TGTGCCAGCAGCTCCGGGAGGGCAAGGTTCTATGGCTACACCTTC

size: .
J: TRBJ1-1
D: .
V: TRBV9
length: 14
CDR3: CASSVDVGDNRAFF
DNA: TGTGCCAGCAGCGTAGACGTGGGCGATAACCGGGCTTTCTTT

size: once
J: TRBJ2-3
D: TRBD1
V: TRBV27
length: 15
CDR3: CASSFQGAGTDTQYF
DNA: TGTGCCAGCAGTTTTCAGGGGGCGGGCACAGATACGCAGTATTTT

size: .
J: TRBJ1-6
D: TRBD1
V: TRBV27
length: 13
CDR3: CASSSSDRPPLHF
DNA: TGTGCCAGCAGTTCATCGGACAGGCCACCCCTCCACTTT

size: .
J: TRBJ1-2
D: .
V: TRBV5-1
length: 16
CDR3: CASSPLPQTGSYGYTF
DNA: TGCGCCAGCAGCCCATTACCCCAGACAGGTAGCTATGGCTACACCTTC

size: once
J: TRBJ2-1
D: .
V: TRBV2
length: 14
CDR3: CASGRLATHNEQFF
DNA: TGTGCCAGCGGCCGGCTAGCGACCCACAATGAGCAGTTCTTC

size: .
J: TRBJ1-1
D: .
V: TRBV29-1
length: 16
CDR3: CSVEDELSPQRIGAFF
DNA: TGCAGCGTTGAAGACGAACTCAGCCCTCAGAGGATCGGAGCTTTCTTT

size: .
J: TRBJ2-1
D: .
V: TRBV7-3
length: 17
CDR3: CASSLTAGSSSYNEQFF
DNA: TGTGCCAGCAGCTTAACGGCTGGGTCTAGCTCCTACAATGAGCAGTTCTTC

size: .
J: TRBJ2-7
D: TRBD1
V: TRBV5-1
length: 14
CDR3: CASSSRQGAYEQYF
DNA: TGCGCCAGCAGCTCACGACAGGGGGCCTACGAGCAGTACTTC

size: .
J: TRBJ2-1
D: .
V: TRBV11-2
length: 15
CDR3: CASSSALSYFGEQFF
DNA: TGTGCCAGCAGCTCCGCCCTATCCTATTTTGGTGAGCAGTTCTTC